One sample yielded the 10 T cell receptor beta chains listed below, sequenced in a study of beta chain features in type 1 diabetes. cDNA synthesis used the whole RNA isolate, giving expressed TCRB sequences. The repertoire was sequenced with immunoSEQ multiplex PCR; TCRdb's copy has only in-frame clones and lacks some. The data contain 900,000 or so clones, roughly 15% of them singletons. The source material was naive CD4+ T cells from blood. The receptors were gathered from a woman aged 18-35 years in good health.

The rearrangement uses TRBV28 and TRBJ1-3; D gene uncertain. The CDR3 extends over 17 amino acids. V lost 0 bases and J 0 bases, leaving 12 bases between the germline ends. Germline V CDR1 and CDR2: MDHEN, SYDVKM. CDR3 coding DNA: TGTGCCAGCAGTTTATGGCCTCTAGAAGCCTCTGGAAACACCATATATTTT. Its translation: CASSLWPLEASGNTIYF.

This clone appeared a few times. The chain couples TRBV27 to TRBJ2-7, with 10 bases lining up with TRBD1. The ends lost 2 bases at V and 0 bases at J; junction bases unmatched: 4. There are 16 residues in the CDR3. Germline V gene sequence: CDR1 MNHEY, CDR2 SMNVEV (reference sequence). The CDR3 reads CASSLHGQGDSYEQYF. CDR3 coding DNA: TGTGCCAGCAGTTTACACGGACAGGGGGACTCCTACGAGCAGTACTTC.

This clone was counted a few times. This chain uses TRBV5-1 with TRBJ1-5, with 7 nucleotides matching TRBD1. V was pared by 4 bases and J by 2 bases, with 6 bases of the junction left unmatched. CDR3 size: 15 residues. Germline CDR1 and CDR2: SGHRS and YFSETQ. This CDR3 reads CASSQGDSGNQPQHF. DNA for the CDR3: TGCGCCAGCAGCCAGGGGGATTCGGGCAATCAGCCCCAGCATTTT.

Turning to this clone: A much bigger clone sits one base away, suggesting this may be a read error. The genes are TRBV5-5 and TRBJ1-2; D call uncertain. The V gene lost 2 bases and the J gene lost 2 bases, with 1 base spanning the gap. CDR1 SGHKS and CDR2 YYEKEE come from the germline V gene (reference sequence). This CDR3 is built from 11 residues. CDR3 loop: CASSFNYGYTF. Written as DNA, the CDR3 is TGTGCCAGCAGCTTCAACTATGGCTACACCTTC.

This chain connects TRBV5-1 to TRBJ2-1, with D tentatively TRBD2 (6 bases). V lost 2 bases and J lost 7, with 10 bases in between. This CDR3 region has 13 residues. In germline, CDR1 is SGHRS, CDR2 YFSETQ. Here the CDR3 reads CASSFGTGNEQFF. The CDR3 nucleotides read TGCGCCAGCAGCTTTGGGACTGGGAATGAGCAGTTCTTC.

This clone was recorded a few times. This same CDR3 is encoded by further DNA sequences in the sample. The CDR3 DNA sequence: TGCAGTGCTAGAAGGACCTACGAGCAGTACTTC. Translated, it gives CSARRTYEQYF. The chain employs TRBV20-1 and TRBJ2-7, with D unresolved. CDR3 size: 11 residues. The V end was cut by 2 bases, the J end by 2 bases, with 4 bases between. Germline values: CDR1 DFQATT, CDR2 SNEGSKA (reference sequence).

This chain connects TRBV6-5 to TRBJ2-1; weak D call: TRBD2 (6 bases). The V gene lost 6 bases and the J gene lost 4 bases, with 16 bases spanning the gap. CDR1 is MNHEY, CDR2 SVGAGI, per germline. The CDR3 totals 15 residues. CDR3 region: CASRPPGLNYNEQFF. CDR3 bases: TGTGCCAGCAGGCCTCCCGGACTAAATTACAATGAGCAGTTCTTC.

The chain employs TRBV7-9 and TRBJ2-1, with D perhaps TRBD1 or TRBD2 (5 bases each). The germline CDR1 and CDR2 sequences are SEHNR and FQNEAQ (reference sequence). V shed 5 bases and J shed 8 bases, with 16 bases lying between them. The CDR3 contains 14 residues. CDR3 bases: TGTGCCAGCAGCCCACCGGGACCTGCCCATGAGCAGTTCTTC. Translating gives CASSPPGPAHEQFF.

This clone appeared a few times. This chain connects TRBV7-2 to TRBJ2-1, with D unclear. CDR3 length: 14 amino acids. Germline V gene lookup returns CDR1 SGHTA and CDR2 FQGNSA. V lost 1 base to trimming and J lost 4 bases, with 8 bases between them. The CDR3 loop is CASSLEVRYNEQFF. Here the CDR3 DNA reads TGTGCCAGCAGCTTAGAGGTCAGATACAATGAGCAGTTCTTC.

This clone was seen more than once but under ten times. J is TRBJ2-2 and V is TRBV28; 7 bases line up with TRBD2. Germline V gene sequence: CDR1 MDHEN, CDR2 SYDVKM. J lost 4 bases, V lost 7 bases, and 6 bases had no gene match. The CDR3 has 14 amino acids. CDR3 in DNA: TGTGCCAGCATTAGAGCGGGAAGCACCGGGGAGCTGTTTTTT. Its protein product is CASIRAGSTGELFF.